This entry features one T cell receptor beta chain sequence. 60 Vbeta and 13 Jbeta primers were used in PCR. Generated by immunoSEQ multiplex PCR, the TCRdb table keeps only in-frame clones and is missing some. The data contain 150,000 to 250,000 clones, around 76% of them singletons. CDR3 length equals 14 residues. Germline CDR1 MNHNY, CDR2 SVGAGI (reference sequence). V was cut by 8 bases and J by 5 bases, with 19 bases left in between. The data were obtained in a study of cytomegalovirus exposure and HLA in healthy donors. The chain is built from TRBV6-6 and TRBJ2-7; tentatively, D is TRBD2 (7 bases). This receptor was obtained from a young man in good health and CMV-seronegative. The sequencing sample was made of PBMCs. The CDR3 bases are TGTGCCAGCCTACTGTCGGGGGGCATCGACGAGCAGTACTTC. Protein product: CASLLSGGIDEQYF.